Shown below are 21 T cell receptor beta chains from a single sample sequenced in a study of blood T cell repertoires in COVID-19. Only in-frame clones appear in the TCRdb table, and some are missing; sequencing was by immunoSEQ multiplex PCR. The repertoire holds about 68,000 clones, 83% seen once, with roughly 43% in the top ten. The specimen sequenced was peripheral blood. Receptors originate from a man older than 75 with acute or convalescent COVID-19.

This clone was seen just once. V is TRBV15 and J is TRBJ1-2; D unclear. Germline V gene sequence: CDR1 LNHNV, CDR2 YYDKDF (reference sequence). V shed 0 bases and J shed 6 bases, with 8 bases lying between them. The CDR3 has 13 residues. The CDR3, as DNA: TGTGCCACCAGCAGAGAAGGGAGGGATGGCTACACCTTC. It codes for CATSREGRDGYTF.

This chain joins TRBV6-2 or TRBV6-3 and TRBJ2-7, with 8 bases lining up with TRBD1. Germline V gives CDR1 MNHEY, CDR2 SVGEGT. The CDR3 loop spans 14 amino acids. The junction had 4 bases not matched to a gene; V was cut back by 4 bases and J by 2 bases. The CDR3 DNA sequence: TGTGCCAGCAGTTCAGGACAGGGACCCTACGAGCAGTACTTC. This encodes CASSSGQGPYEQYF.

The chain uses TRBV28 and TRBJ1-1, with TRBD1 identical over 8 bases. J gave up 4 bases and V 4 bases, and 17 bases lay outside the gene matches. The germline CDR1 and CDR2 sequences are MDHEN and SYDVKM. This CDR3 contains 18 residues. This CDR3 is CASSSGQAIPAVGTEAFF. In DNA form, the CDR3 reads TGTGCCAGCAGTTCGGGACAGGCCATACCGGCTGTTGGCACTGAAGCTTTCTTT.

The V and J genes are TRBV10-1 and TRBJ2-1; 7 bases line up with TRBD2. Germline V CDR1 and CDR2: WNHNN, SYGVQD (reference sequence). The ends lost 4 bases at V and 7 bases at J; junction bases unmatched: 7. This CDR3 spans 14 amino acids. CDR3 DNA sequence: TGCGCCAGCAGTGGGGCGGGAGAGGGGAATGAGCAGTTCTTC. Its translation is CASSGAGEGNEQFF.

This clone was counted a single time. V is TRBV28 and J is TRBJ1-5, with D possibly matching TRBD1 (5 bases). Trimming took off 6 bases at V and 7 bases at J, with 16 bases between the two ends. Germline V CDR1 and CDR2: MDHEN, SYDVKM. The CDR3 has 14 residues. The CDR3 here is CASSLSGLYQPQHF. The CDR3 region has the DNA TGTGCCAGCAGCCTCTCAGGGTTATACCAGCCCCAGCATTTT.

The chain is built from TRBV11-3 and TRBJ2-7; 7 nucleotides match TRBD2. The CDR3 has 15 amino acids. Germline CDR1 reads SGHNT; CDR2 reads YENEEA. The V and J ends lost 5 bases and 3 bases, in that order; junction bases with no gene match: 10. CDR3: CASSEGGAADYEQYF. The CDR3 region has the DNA TGTGCCAGCAGCGAGGGAGGGGCCGCCGACTACGAGCAGTACTTC. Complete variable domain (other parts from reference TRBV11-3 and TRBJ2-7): EAGVVQSPRYKIIEKKQPVAFWCNPISGHNTLYWYLQNLGQGPELLIRYENEEAVDDSQLPKDRFSAERLKGVDSTLKIQPAELGDSAVYLCASSEGGAADYEQYFGPGTRLTVT.

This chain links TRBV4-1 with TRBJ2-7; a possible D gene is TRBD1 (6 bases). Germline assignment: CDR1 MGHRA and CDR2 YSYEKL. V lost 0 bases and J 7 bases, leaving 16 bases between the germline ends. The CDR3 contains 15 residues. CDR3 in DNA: TGCGCCAGCAGCCAAGAAGGGGGACCGAGCAGAGAGCAGTACTTC. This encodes CASSQEGGPSREQYF.

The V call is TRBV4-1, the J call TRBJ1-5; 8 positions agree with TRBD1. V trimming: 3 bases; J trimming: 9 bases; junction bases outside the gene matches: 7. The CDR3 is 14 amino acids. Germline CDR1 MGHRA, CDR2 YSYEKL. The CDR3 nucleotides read TGCGCCAGCAGCCACGGACAGGGCACCTCGCCCCAGCATTTT. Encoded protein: CASSHGQGTSPQHF.

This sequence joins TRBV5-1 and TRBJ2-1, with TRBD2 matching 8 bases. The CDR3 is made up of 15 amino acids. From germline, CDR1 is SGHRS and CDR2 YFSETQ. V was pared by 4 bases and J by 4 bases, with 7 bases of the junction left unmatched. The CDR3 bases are TGCGCCAGCAGCGAAAGCGGGAGTACTTACAATGAGCAGTTCTTC. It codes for CASSESGSTYNEQFF.

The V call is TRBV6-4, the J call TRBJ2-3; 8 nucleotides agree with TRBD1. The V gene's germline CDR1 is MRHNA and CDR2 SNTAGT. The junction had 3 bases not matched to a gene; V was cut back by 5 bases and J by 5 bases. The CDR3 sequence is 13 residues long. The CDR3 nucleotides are TGTGCCAGCAGTAACGACAGGGGAGATACGCAGTATTTT. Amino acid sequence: CASSNDRGDTQYF.

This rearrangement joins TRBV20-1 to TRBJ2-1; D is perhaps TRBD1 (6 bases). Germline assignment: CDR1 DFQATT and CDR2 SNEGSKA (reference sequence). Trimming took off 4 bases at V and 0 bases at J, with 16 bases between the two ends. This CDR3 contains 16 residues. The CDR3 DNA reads TGCAGTGCTATTGAGGTGGGGGCGAGCTCCTACAATGAGCAGTTCTTC. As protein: CSAIEVGASSYNEQFF.

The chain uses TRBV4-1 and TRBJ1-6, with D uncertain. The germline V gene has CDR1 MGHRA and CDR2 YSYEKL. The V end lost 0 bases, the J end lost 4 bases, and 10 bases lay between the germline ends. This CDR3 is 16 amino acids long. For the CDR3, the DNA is TGCGCCAGCAGCCAAGATGGTATAGATTATAATTCACCCCTCCACTTT. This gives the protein CASSQDGIDYNSPLHF.

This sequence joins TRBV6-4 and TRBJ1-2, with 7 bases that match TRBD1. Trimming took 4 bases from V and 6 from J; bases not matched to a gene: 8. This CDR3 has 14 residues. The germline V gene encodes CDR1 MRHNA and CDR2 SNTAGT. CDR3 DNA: TGTGCCAGCAGTGTCACCAGACAGGGTGATGGCTACACCTTC. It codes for CASSVTRQGDGYTF.

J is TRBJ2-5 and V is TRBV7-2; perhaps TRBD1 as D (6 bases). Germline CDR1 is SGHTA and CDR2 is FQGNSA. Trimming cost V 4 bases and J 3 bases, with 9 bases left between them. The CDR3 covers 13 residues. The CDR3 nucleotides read TGTGCCAGCAGCTCTGACAGGAAAGAGACCCAGTACTTC. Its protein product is CASSSDRKETQYF.

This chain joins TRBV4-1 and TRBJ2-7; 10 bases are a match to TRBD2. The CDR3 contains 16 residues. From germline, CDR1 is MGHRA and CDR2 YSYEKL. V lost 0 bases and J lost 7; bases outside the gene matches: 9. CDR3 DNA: TGCGCCAGCAGCCAAGATATAGCGGGGGGCTCCGCGGAGCAGTACTTC. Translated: CASSQDIAGGSAEQYF.

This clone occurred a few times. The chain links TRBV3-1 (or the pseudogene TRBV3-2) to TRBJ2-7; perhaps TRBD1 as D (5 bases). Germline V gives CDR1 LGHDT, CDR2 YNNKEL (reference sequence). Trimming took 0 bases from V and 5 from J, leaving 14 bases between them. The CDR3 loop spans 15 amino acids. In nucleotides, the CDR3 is TGTGCCAGCAGCCAAGACAGGGTGCTATCCCACGAGCAGTACTTC. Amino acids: CASSQDRVLSHEQYF.

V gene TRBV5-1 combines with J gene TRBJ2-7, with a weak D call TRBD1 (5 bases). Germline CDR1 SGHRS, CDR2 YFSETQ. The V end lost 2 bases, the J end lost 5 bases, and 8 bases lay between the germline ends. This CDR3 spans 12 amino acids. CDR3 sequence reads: CASSLVGHEQYF. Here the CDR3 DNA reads TGCGCCAGCAGCTTAGTGGGGCACGAGCAGTACTTC.

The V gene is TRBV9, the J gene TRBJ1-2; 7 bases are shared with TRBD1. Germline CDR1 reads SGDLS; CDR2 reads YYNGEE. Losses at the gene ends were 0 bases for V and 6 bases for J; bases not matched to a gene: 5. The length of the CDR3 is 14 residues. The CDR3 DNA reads TGTGCCAGCAGCGTAGAGACAGGGATCGATGGCTACACCTTC. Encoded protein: CASSVETGIDGYTF.

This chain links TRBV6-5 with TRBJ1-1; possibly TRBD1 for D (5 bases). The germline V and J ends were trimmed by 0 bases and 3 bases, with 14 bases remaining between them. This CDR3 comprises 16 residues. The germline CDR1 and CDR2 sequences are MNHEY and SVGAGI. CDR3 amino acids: CASSYSGHGRHTEAFF. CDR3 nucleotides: TGTGCCAGCAGTTACTCCGGACACGGGCGGCACACTGAAGCTTTCTTT.

The CDR3 is CASSPGSNTGELFF. Here the CDR3 DNA reads TGTGCCAGCAGCCCGGGATCGAACACCGGGGAGCTGTTTTTT. V and J are TRBV7-9 and TRBJ2-2; D is possibly TRBD2 (5 bases). The CDR3 is 14 amino acids. The V gene's germline CDR1 is SEHNR and CDR2 FQNEAQ (reference sequence). V was trimmed by 5 bases and J by 0 bases, leaving 7 bases between them. The variable domain in full, with the rest retrieved from reference TRBV7-9 and TRBJ2-2, is DTGVSQNPRHKITKRGQNVTFRCDPISEHNRLYWYRQTLGQGPEFLTYFQNEAQLEKSRLLSDRFSAERPKGSFSTLEIQRTEQGDSAMYLCASSPGSNTGELFFGEGSRLTVL.

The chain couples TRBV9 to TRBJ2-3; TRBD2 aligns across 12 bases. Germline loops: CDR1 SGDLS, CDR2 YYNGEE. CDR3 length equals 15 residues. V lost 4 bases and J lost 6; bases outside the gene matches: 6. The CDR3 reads CASSPRTSGADTQYF. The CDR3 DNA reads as TGTGCCAGCAGCCCACGGACTAGCGGGGCTGATACGCAGTATTTT.